This T cell receptor (beta chain) was identified in a study of cytomegalovirus exposure and HLA in healthy donors. Both 60 Vbeta primers and 13 Jbeta primers went into the PCR. Sequencing used immunoSEQ multiplex PCR; TCRdb keeps in-frame clones, though not all of them. The sample consists of tens of thousands of clones, 78% of them appearing once. Unmatched junction bases numbered 3, after V lost 4 bases and J lost 5 bases. Germline lookup yields CDR1 SQVTM and CDR2 ANQGSEA. This CDR3 has 13 residues. This cohort consisted of healthy bone marrow donors. Notes on the study in general: One cluster of highly shared sequence variants probably arose as a sequencing artifact. TCR beta V segments were, for the most part, productive about 87% or about 30% of the time in an earlier analysis. A missense variant in DCLRE1C was later tied to TCR beta V- and J-gene trimming.

This clone was observed a single time. As yet, its antigen is unknown. The chain is built from TRBV29-1 and TRBJ2-7; 12 bases align to TRBD1. This clonotype originated in a middle-aged woman in good health and CMV-seropositive. Sample: PBMCs. The CDR3 is CSVVGQGANEQYF. CDR3 DNA sequence: TGCAGCGTTGTGGGACAGGGGGCAAACGAGCAGTACTTC.